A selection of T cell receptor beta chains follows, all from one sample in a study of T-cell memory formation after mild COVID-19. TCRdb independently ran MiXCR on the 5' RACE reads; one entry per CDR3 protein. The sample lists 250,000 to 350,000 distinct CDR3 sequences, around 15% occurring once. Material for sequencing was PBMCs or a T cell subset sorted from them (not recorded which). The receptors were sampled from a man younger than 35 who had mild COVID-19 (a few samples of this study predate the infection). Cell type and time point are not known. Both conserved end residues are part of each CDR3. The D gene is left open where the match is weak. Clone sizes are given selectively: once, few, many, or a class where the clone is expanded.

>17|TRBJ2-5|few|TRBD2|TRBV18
TGTGCCAGCTCACCGACGACTAGCGGGGGCCTCCAAGAGACCCAGTACTTC
CASSPTTSGGLQETQYF
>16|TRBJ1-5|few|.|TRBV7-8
TGTGCCAGCAGCCCCGAGGGGAGGAGCCACAATCAGCCCCAGCATTTT
CASSPEGRSHNQPQHF
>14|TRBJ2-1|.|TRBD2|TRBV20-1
TGCAGTGCTGACACCACCGGGACTAGCGGGGTACAGTTCTTC
CSADTTGTSGVQFF
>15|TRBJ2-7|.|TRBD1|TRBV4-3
TGCGCCAGCAGCCAGGGGACAGCAGTCTCCTACGAGCAGTACTTC
CASSQGTAVSYEQYF
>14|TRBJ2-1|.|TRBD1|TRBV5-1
TGCGCCAGCAGCTCGTCGACAGGGTACAATGAGCAGTTCTTC
CASSSSTGYNEQFF
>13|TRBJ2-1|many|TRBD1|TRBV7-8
TGTGCCAGCAGTGTGCTCAGGGGACAGGAGCAGTTCTTC
CASSVLRGQEQFF
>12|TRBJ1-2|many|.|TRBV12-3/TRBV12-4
TGTGCCAGCAGTAAGGACGGGAGCGGCTACACCTTC
CASSKDGSGYTF
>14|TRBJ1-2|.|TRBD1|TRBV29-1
TGCAGCGTTGAAGGAACAGGGGACGGCTATGGCTACACCTTC
CSVEGTGDGYGYTF
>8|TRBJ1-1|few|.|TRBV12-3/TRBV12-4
TGTGCCAGCAGTTCGACTTTCTTT
CASSSTFF
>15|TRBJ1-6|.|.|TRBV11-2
TGTGCCAGCAGCTTCAGAGGACTGTATAATTCACCCCTCCACTTT
CASSFRGLYNSPLHF